These 27 T cell receptor beta chains were sequenced from one sample in a study of identical twins. TCRdb ran MiXCR on the 5' RACE reads and lists one entry per CDR3 protein. The sample has around 530,000 distinct CDR3 sequences, roughly 15% seen once. These data are also associated with another study on yellow fever vaccine responses in identical twins.

The specimen sequenced was CD4+ T cells sorted from blood. The receptors derive from a woman younger than 30 in good health.

The chain uses TRBV2 and TRBJ2-5; 7 bases agree with TRBD1. Germline CDR1 and CDR2: SNHLY and FYNNEI. CDR3 length: 14 amino acids. V lost 4 bases and J lost 1; bases outside the gene matches: 3. DNA of the CDR3: TGTGCCAGCAGTGGTGGACAGGTCCAAGAGACCCAGTACTTC. Its translation is CASSGGQVQETQYF.

A few counts support this clonotype. The CDR3 region is CSASRGTQYF. The CDR3 nucleotides read TGCAGTGCTAGTCGAGGGACCCAGTACTTC. The chain carries TRBV20-1 and TRBJ2-5; no definite D call. This CDR3 is built from 10 residues. The germline V gene encodes CDR1 DFQATT and CDR2 SNEGSKA (reference sequence). The V and J ends lost 3 bases and 7 bases respectively, with 6 bases between them.

This clonotype was observed many times. This chain joins TRBV27 and TRBJ1-1, with 7 nucleotides matching TRBD1. The V segment lost 6 bases and the J segment 1 base; nucleotides outside the gene matches: 5. From germline, CDR1 is MNHEY and CDR2 SMNVEV (reference sequence). CDR3 size: 14 residues. The CDR3 bases are TGTGCCAGCAGGTTAGGGACAGCGAACACTGAAGCTTTCTTT. It encodes CASRLGTANTEAFF.

This clonotype was counted a few times. The chain joins TRBV3-1 to TRBJ2-7; 9 bases fit TRBD1. Germline trimming cut 4 bases from V and 2 bases from J; bases unmatched to any gene: 3. This CDR3 has 14 amino acids. The germline CDR1 and CDR2 sequences are LGHDT and YNNKEL (reference sequence). CDR3 residues: CASSRGDRAYEQYF. The DNA for the CDR3 is TGTGCCAGCAGCCGCGGGGACAGGGCCTACGAGCAGTACTTC.

The J gene is TRBJ2-7, the V gene TRBV28; D is perhaps TRBD2 (6 bases). The CDR3 extends over 14 amino acids. The V end lost 8 bases, the J end lost 0 bases, and 14 bases lay between the germline ends. The germline gives CDR1 MDHEN, CDR2 SYDVKM. The CDR3 coding sequence is TGTGCCAGCCATCCGCGGGGAAGCTCCTACGAGCAGTACTTC. Its protein is CASHPRGSSYEQYF.

This chain connects TRBV3-1 to TRBJ2-1, with 8 nucleotides matching TRBD2. This CDR3 has 16 residues. Trimming cost V 2 bases and J 3 bases; bases outside gene matches: 6. The germline gives CDR1 LGHDT, CDR2 YNNKEL (reference sequence). In DNA form, the CDR3 reads TGTGCCAGCAGCCAACGGGCAGCGGGAGTCTACAATGAGCAGTTCTTC. Protein product: CASSQRAAGVYNEQFF.

The chain combines TRBV12-3 or TRBV12-4 with TRBJ1-2; D not resolved. The V gene lost 1 base and the J gene lost 5 bases, with 8 bases spanning the gap. CDR3 length equals 13 residues. As DNA, the CDR3 is TGTGCCAGCAGTTTAGAGGGAAAATATGGCTACACCTTC. Protein product: CASSLEGKYGYTF.

The chain combines TRBV15 with TRBJ2-5; D is possibly TRBD1 or TRBD2 (6 bases each). Trimming removed 0 bases at V and 2 bases at J, with 16 bases between. The CDR3 sequence is 17 residues long. Germline V CDR1 and CDR2: LNHNV, YYDKDF (reference sequence). This CDR3 is CATSREITGASQETQYF. The CDR3 nucleotides read TGTGCCACCAGCAGAGAAATTACGGGGGCTTCTCAAGAGACCCAGTACTTC.

V and J are TRBV28 and TRBJ2-7; 10 bases map to TRBD2. The V gene's germline CDR1 is MDHEN and CDR2 SYDVKM. CDR3 length: 15 amino acids. V dropped 8 bases and J dropped 5; count of bases not matched to a gene: 12. The CDR3 region is CASREPGLATHEQYF. The CDR3, as DNA: TGTGCCAGCCGGGAACCGGGACTAGCGACTCACGAGCAGTACTTC. Looking up the rest from reference TRBV28 and TRBJ2-7 gives the full variable domain: DVKVTQSSRYLVKRTGEKVFLECVQDMDHENMFWYRQDPGLGLRLIYFSYDVKMKEKGDIPEGYSVSREKKERFSLILESASTNQTSMYLCASREPGLATHEQYFGPGTRLTVT.

Only a few counts were recorded for this clonotype. The V gene is TRBV29-1, the J gene TRBJ2-2; D remains unclear. Looked up from germline, CDR1 is SQVTM and CDR2 is ANQGSEA. Trimming pared 0 bases from V and 7 bases from J, leaving 6 bases between. The CDR3 length is 12 residues. CDR3 sequence reads: CSVEDPGGELFF. DNA for the CDR3: TGCAGCGTTGAAGATCCCGGCGGGGAGCTGTTTTTT.

This clonotype showed up just a few times. The J gene is TRBJ2-5, the V gene TRBV21-1; TRBD2 was called by the table and not checked on the DNA. TRBV21-1 is listed as a pseudogene. The CDR3 is 17 residues long. CDR3 DNA sequence: TGTGCCAGCAGCAAAGAGGGAACTAGCGGGGGACAAGAGACCCAGTACTTC. Its protein product is CASSKEGTSGGQETQYF.

The rearrangement joins TRBV4-2 to TRBJ1-4; D is uncertain. The CDR3 is 14 amino acids. Trimming took 2 bases from V and 6 from J, leaving 10 bases between them. The germline V gene encodes CDR1 LGHNA and CDR2 YNFKEQ. CDR3 DNA sequence: TGTGCCAGCAGCCAAAGGCCCGGAGATGAAAAACTGTTTTTT. This gives the protein CASSQRPGDEKLFF.

The sample holds a few counts of this clonotype. The chain is built from TRBV15 and TRBJ2-2; 7 nucleotides match TRBD1. The CDR3 contains 16 residues. Germline assignment: CDR1 LNHNV and CDR2 YYDKDF (reference sequence). J lost 3 bases, V lost 1 base, and 5 bases had no gene match. The CDR3: CATSRVGQEYTGELFF. The CDR3 DNA sequence: TGTGCCACCAGCAGAGTTGGACAGGAGTACACCGGGGAGCTGTTTTTT.

The rearrangement links TRBV5-1 to TRBJ2-2; possibly TRBD1 for D (6 bases). Germline assignment: CDR1 SGHRS and CDR2 YFSETQ. Trimming shortened V by 4 bases and J by 0 bases, and 10 bases separated the two germline ends. The CDR3 runs to 15 residues. Written as DNA, the CDR3 is TGCGCCAGCAGCCCGGGACACCCGAACACCGGGGAGCTGTTTTTT. The encoded protein is CASSPGHPNTGELFF.

This clonotype has at least ten counts. This rearrangement joins TRBV6-1 to TRBJ1-6; TRBD1 matches at 9 bases. Trimming took 6 bases from V and 6 from J; bases not matched to a gene: 9. Germline CDR1 is MNHNS and CDR2 is SASEGT. CDR3 length equals 16 residues. CDR3 DNA sequence: TGTGCCAGCAGGTGGGGACAGGGCGGCTCTAATTCACCCCTCCACTTT. This gives the protein CASRWGQGGSNSPLHF.

The gene calls are TRBV20-1 and TRBJ2-7, with D possibly matching TRBD2 (5 bases). CDR1 is DFQATT and CDR2 is SNEGSKA in the germline V gene (reference sequence). The V gene lost 6 bases and the J gene lost 6 bases, with 12 bases spanning the gap. This CDR3 has 11 residues. In nucleotides, the CDR3 is TGCAGTGCGACTAAGGCAGTCGAGCAGTACGTC. It specifies CSATKAVEQYV.

The chain employs TRBV5-4 and TRBJ2-2, with D hard to call. CDR3 length: 13 residues. From germline, CDR1 is SGHNT and CDR2 YYREEE (reference sequence). The germline V and J ends were trimmed by 3 bases and 6 bases, with 9 bases remaining between them. DNA of the CDR3: TGTGCCAGCAGCTACCCAAACCCCGGGGAGCTGTTTTTT. It specifies CASSYPNPGELFF.

Many counts were recorded for this clonotype. The CDR3 nucleotides read TGTGCCAGCAGCTTCGGGCAGGGGGTCCTGTTTTTT. Translated, it gives CASSFGQGVLFF. The chain joins TRBV5-6 to TRBJ2-2; 7 bases fit TRBD1. Per germline, CDR1 SGHDT and CDR2 YYEEEE. CDR3 length: 12 residues. V was clipped by 2 bases and J by 14 bases; unmatched bases: 6.

This clonotype turned up a few times. The chain couples TRBV19 to TRBJ1-6; maybe TRBD1 (6 bases). V dropped 3 bases and J dropped 7 bases, with 13 bases sitting between them. CDR3 length: 15 residues. Germline V gene lookup returns CDR1 LNHDA and CDR2 SQIVND (reference sequence). CDR3 loop: CASSMGGHLNSPLHF. CDR3 DNA sequence: TGTGCCAGTAGTATGGGGGGACATTTAAATTCACCCCTCCACTTT.

In its sample, this clonotype was seen a few times. The chain employs TRBV7-2 and TRBJ2-7; perhaps TRBD1 as D (6 bases). The germline V and J ends were trimmed by 2 bases and 3 bases, with 11 bases remaining between them. The CDR3 is made up of 14 amino acids. Germline V gives CDR1 SGHTA, CDR2 FQGNSA. The CDR3 DNA is TGTGCCAGCAGCTTACAGGGGAGCCTCTACGAGCAGTACTTC. Its translation is CASSLQGSLYEQYF.

This chain joins TRBV6-7 and TRBJ2-5; 10 bases fit TRBD2. TRBV6-7 is identified as an open reading frame with a role that is uncertain. Germline trimming cut 6 bases from V and 4 bases from J; bases unmatched to any gene: 8. The CDR3 has 15 amino acids. CDR3 coding DNA: TGTGCCAGCAGACCAAGCGGGGGGGCGTCAGAGACCCAGTACTTC. Its translation is CASRPSGGASETQYF.

This chain connects TRBV5-1 to TRBJ2-3; 10 bases are a match to TRBD2. V shed 0 bases and J 1 base; nucleotides not matched to a gene: 5. The CDR3 length is 17 residues. Germline CDR1 SGHRS, CDR2 YFSETQ. The CDR3 DNA follows: TGCGCCAGCAGCTTGGGGTCCGGGACTAGCGGCACAGATACGCAGTATTTT. It translates to CASSLGSGTSGTDTQYF.

This clonotype was observed at least ten times. The chain uses TRBV12-3 or TRBV12-4 and TRBJ2-3, with 10 positions matching TRBD1. The V gene end was trimmed by 5 bases and the J gene end by 1 base; junction bases not matched to a gene: 6. The CDR3 length is 16 residues. The CDR3, as DNA: TGTGCCAGCAGTCCTGACAGGGGGCCTGGCACAGATACGCAGTATTTT. This translates into CASSPDRGPGTDTQYF.

This sequence joins TRBV7-8 and TRBJ2-4; weak D call: TRBD2 (5 bases). V shed 5 bases and J shed 0 bases, with 14 bases lying between them. Germline values: CDR1 SGHVS, CDR2 FQNEAQ. This CDR3 spans 16 amino acids. CDR3 loop: CASSLRTGIAKNIQYF. CDR3 sequence (DNA): TGTGCCAGCAGCCTACGGACGGGAATAGCCAAAAACATTCAGTACTTC.

The chain links TRBV3-1 to TRBJ2-2, with D hard to call. The germline CDR1 and CDR2 sequences are LGHDT and YNNKEL (reference sequence). The CDR3 is 14 residues long. V lost 2 bases and J lost 6, with 10 bases in between. Here the CDR3 reads CASSQNLSPGELFF. As DNA, the CDR3 is TGTGCCAGCAGCCAAAACCTTAGCCCCGGGGAGCTGTTTTTT.

This chain joins TRBV28 and TRBJ2-7, with D perhaps TRBD1 or TRBD2 (5 bases each). The CDR3 loop spans 17 amino acids. V lost 3 bases and J 0 bases, leaving 18 bases between the germline ends. The V gene's germline CDR1 is MDHEN and CDR2 SYDVKM. The CDR3 DNA follows: TGTGCCAGCAGTTTTGTCGGGGCTAGGAGGACCTCCTACGAGCAGTACTTC. Translation: CASSFVGARRTSYEQYF.

V is TRBV27 and J is TRBJ2-7; TRBD2 is a possible D gene (7 bases). The CDR3 is 15 amino acids. V was clipped by 6 bases and J by 3 bases, with 18 bases between them. CDR1 is MNHEY and CDR2 is SMNVEV in the germline V gene (reference sequence). The CDR3 DNA is TGTGCCAGCAGCCAGGGGATGAGCGGGAACTACGAGCAGTACTTC. Its translation is CASSQGMSGNYEQYF.